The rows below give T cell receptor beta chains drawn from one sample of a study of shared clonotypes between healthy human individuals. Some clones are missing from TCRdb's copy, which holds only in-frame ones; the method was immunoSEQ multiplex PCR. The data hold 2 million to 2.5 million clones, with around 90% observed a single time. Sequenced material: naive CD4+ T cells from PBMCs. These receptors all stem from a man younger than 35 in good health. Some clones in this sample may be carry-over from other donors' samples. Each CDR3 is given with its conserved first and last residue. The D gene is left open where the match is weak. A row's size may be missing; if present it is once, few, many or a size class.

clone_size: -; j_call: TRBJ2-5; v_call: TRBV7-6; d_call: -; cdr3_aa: CASTSPGRGQETQYF; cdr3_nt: TGTGCCAGCACCTCCCCGGGGAGGGGGCAAGAGACCCAGTACTTC
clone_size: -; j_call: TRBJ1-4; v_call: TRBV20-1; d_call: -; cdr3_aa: CSAAPHEKLFF; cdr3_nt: TGCAGTGCAGCCCCCCATGAAAAACTGTTTTTT
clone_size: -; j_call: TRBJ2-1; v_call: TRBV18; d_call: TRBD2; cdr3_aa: CASSPPGGLRNEQFF; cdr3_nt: TGTGCCAGCTCACCTCCGGGAGGACTTCGAAATGAGCAGTTCTTC
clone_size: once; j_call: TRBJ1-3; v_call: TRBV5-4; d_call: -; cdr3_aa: CASTAGQGGNTIYF; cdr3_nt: TGTGCCAGCACAGCTGGTCAGGGTGGAAACACCATATATTTT
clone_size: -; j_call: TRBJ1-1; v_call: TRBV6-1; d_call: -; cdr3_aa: CASSPGGTEAFF; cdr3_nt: TGTGCCAGCAGCCCAGGAGGTACTGAAGCTTTCTTT
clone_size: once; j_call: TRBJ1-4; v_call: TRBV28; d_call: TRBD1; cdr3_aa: CASSSPGQGSEKLFF; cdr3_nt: TGTGCCAGCAGTTCCCCGGGACAGGGGTCTGAAAAACTGTTTTTT
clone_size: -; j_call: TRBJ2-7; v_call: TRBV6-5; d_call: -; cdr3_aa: CASSMNGRQKHEQYF; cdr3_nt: TGTGCCAGCAGTATGAATGGACGGCAGAAGCACGAGCAGTACTTC
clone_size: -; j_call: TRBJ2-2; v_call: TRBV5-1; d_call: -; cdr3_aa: CASSLVARGNTGELFF; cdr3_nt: TGCGCCAGCAGCTTGGTGGCCAGAGGGAACACCGGGGAGCTGTTTTTT
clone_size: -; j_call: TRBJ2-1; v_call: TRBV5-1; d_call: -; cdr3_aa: CASSRDLLSSYNEQFF; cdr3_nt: TGCGCCAGCAGCCGCGATCTTCTAAGTTCCTACAATGAGCAGTTCTTC
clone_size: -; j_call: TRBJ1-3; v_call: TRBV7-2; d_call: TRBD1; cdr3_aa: CASSFGTGDSGNTIYF; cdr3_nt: TGTGCCAGCAGCTTTGGGACAGGGGACTCTGGAAACACCATATATTTT
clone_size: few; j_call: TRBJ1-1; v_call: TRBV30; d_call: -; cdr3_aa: CAWSETGNTEAFF; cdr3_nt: TGTGCCTGGAGTGAGACAGGGAACACTGAAGCTTTCTTT
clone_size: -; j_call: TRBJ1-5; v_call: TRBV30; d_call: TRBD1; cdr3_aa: CAWSVPVQGGSNQPQHF; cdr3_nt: TGTGCCTGGAGTGTACCCGTCCAGGGGGGGAGCAATCAGCCCCAGCATTTT
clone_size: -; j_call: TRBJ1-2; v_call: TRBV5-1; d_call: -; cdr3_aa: CASSLSRAPATF; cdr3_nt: TGCGCCAGCAGCTTGAGCAGGGCCCCTGCCACCTTC
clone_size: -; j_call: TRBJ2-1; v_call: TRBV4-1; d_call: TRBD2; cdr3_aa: CASSQPTSGRGNEQFF; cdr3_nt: TGCGCCAGCAGCCAACCAACTAGCGGGAGAGGCAATGAGCAGTTCTTC
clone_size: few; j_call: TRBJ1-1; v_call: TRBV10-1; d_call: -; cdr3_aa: CASSGPNTEAFF; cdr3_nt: TGCGCCAGCAGCGGACCCAACACTGAAGCTTTCTTT
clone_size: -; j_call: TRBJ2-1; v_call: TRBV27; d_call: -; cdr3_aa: CASSFLVGVSYNEQFF; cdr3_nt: TGTGCCAGCAGTTTCCTGGTCGGAGTGTCCTACAATGAGCAGTTCTTC
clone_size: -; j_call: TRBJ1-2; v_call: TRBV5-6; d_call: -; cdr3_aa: CASSLAPFGRELGYGYTF; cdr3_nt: TGTGCCAGCAGCTTGGCACCTTTTGGACGGGAACTTGGCTATGGCTACACCTTC
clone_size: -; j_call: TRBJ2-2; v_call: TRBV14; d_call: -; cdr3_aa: CASSHVGRIDTGELFF; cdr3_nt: TGTGCCAGCAGCCATGTAGGCAGGATCGACACCGGGGAGCTGTTTTTT
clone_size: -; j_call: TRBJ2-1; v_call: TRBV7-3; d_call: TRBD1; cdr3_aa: CASSLTDRGLILSEQFF; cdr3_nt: TGTGCCAGCAGCTTAACAGACAGGGGGCTTATACTTAGTGAGCAGTTCTTC
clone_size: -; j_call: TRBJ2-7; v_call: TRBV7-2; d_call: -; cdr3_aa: CASTYPIRGALSYEQYF; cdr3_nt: TGTGCCAGCACCTACCCCATAAGGGGGGCCCTCTCCTACGAGCAGTACTTC
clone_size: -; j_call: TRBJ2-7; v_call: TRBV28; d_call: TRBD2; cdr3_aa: CASRPGGTSRHEQYF; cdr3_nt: TGTGCCAGCAGACCAGGTGGGACTAGCCGCCACGAGCAGTACTTC
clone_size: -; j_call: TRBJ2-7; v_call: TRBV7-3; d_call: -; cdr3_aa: CASSLSAGARNEQYF; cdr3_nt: TGTGCCAGCAGCTTAAGTGCGGGGGCGCGGAACGAGCAGTACTTC
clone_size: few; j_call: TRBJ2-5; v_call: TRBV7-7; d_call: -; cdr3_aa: CASSFTPRAETQYF; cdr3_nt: TGTGCCAGCAGCTTCACTCCCAGGGCAGAGACCCAGTACTTC
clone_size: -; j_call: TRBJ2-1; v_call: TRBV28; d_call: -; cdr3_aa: CASSLGTRRQLYNEQFF; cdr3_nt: TGTGCCAGCAGTTTAGGTACGCGGCGGCAGCTATACAATGAGCAGTTCTTC
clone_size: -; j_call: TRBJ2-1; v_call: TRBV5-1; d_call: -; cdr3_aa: CASSLGDSSYNEQFF; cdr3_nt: TGCGCCAGCAGCTTGGGGGACTCCTCCTACAATGAGCAGTTCTTC
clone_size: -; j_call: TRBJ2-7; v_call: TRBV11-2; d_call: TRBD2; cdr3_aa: CASSPSRLAGVLDEQYF; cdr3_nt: TGTGCCAGCAGCCCGAGCAGACTAGCGGGAGTTCTCGACGAGCAGTACTTC
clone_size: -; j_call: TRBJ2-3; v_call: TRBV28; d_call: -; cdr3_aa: CASSLVTDTQYF; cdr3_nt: TGTGCCAGCAGTTTAGTGACAGATACGCAGTATTTT
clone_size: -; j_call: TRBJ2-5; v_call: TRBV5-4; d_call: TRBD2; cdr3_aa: CASRREGWETQYF; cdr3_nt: TGTGCCAGCCGGCGGGAGGGTTGGGAGACCCAGTACTTC
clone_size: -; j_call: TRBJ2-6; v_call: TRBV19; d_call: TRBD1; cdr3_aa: CASSIRGTGSGANVLTF; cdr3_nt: TGTGCCAGTAGTATTCGGGGGACAGGCTCTGGGGCCAACGTCCTGACTTTC
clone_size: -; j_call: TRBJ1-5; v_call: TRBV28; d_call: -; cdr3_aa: CASIGGGLAGQPQHF; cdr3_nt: TGTGCCAGCATCGGGGGTGGGCTTGCGGGTCAGCCCCAGCATTTT
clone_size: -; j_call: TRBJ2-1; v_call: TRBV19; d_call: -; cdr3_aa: CASSIEAGYEQFF; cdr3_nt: TGTGCCAGTAGTATAGAGGCAGGCTATGAGCAGTTCTTC
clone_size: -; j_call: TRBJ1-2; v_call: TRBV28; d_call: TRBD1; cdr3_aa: CASSRPGTGGYGYTF; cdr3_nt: TGTGCCAGCAGTCGTCCCGGGACAGGGGGTTATGGCTACACCTTC
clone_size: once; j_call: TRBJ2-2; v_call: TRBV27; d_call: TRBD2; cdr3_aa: CASSFAGLAAGELFF; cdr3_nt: TGTGCCAGCAGTTTTGCGGGACTAGCGGCCGGGGAGCTGTTTTTT
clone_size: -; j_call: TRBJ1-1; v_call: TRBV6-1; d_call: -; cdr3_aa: CASSSQPSMNTEAFF; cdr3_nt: TGTGCCAGCAGTTCACAACCTAGCATGAACACTGAAGCTTTCTTT
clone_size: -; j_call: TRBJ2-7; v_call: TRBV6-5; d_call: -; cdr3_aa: CASSYRGSYEQYF; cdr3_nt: TGTGCCAGCAGTTACCGGGGATCCTACGAGCAGTACTTC
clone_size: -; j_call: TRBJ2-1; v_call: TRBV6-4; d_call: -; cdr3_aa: CASSVRPYNEQFF; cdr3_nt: TGTGCCAGCAGTGTGAGGCCGTACAATGAGCAGTTCTTC
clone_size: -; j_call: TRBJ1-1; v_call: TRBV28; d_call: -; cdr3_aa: CASTSPSGRTEAFF; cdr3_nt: TGTGCCAGCACTTCGCCTTCGGGGAGGACTGAAGCTTTCTTT
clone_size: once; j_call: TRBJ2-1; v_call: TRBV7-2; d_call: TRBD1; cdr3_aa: CASSSQRAGGEQFF; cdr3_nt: TGTGCCAGCAGCTCCCAGCGTGCAGGGGGCGAGCAGTTCTTC
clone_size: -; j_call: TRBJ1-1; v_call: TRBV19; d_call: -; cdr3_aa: CASSVDGARIMNTEAFF; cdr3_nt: TGTGCCAGTAGTGTGGACGGGGCTCGGATTATGAACACTGAAGCTTTCTTT
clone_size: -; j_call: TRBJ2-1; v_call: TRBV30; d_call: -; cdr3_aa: CAWSPQTYNEQFF; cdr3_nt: TGTGCCTGGAGTCCCCAGACCTACAATGAGCAGTTCTTC